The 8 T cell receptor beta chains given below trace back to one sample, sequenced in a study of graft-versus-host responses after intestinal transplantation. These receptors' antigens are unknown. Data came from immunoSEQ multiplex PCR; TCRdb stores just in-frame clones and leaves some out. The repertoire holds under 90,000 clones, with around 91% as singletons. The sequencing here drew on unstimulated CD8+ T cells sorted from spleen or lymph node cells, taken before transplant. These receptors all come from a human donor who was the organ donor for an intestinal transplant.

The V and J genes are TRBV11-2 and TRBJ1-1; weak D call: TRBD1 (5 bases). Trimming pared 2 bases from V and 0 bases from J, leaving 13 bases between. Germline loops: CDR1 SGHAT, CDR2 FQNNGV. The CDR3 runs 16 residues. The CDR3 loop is CASSLSLTQVNTEAFF. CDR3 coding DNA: TGTGCCAGCAGCTTATCCCTCACACAGGTGAACACTGAAGCTTTCTTT.

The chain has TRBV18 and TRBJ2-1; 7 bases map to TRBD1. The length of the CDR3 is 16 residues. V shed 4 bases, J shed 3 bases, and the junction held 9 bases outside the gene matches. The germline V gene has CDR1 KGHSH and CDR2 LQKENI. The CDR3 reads CASSRLDRDRYNEQFF. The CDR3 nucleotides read TGTGCCAGCTCACGTTTAGACAGGGATCGCTACAATGAGCAGTTCTTC.

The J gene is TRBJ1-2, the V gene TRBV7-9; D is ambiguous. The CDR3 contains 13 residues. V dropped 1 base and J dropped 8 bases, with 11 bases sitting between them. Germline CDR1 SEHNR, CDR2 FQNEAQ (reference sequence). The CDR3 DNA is TGTGCCAGCAGCTTAGATCCCATCGGGGGCTACACCTTC. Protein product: CASSLDPIGGYTF.

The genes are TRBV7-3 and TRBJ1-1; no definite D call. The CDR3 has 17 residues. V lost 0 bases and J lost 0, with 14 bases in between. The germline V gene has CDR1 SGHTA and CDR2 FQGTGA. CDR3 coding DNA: TGTGCCAGCAGCTTAACGCCGGGAAGCAGACTGAACACTGAAGCTTTCTTT. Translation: CASSLTPGSRLNTEAFF.

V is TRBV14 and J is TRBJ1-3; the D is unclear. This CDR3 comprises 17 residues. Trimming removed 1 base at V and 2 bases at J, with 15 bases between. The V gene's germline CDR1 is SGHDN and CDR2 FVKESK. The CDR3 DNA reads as TGTGCCAGCAGCCAAGCTTCTTATGGGAGGACTGGAAACACCATATATTTT. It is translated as CASSQASYGRTGNTIYF.

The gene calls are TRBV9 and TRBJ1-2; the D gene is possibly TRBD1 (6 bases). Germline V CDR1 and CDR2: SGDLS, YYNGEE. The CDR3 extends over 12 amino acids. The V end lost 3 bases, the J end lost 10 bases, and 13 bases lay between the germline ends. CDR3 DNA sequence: TGTGCCAGCAGCGGTAGCAGGGGACCCTACACCTTC. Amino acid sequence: CASSGSRGPYTF.

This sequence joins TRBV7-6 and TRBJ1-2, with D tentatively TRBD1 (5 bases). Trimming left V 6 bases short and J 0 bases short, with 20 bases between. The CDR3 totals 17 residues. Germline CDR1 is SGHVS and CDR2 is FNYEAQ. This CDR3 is CASSREVTLGPNYGYTF. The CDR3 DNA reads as TGTGCCAGCAGTCGGGAGGTAACACTGGGACCTAACTATGGCTACACCTTC.

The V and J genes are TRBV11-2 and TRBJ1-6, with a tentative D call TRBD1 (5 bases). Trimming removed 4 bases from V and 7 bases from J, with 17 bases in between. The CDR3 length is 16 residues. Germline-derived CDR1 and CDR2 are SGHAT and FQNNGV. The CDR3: CASSSRSMGPNSPLHF. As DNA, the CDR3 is TGTGCCAGCAGCTCCCGGAGTATGGGGCCCAATTCACCCCTCCACTTT.